The 13 T cell receptor beta chains below were found in one sample sequenced in a study of blood T cell repertoires in COVID-19. Method: immunoSEQ multiplex PCR; TCRdb's copy keeps in-frame clones and lacks some. The profile shows approximately 260,000 clones, 85% to 90% of them singletons. What was sequenced was peripheral blood. The source of these receptors is a woman between 35 and 50 years old with acute or convalescent COVID-19.

The chain joins TRBV29-1 to TRBJ2-5, with D possibly matching TRBD2 (5 bases). V gave up 2 bases and J gave up 2 bases, with 15 bases separating them. This CDR3 has 15 amino acids. Per germline, CDR1 SQVTM and CDR2 ANQGSEA. The chain's CDR3 is CSVEWLASPQETQYF. CDR3 nucleotides: TGCAGCGTTGAATGGTTGGCTAGCCCACAAGAGACCCAGTACTTC.

The genes are TRBV6-2 or TRBV6-3 and TRBJ2-7; 7 bases line up with TRBD1. Germline V gene sequence: CDR1 MNHEY, CDR2 SVGEGT. This CDR3 has 13 residues. After removal of 5 bases from V and 7 bases from J, the junction contained 8 bases not matched to a gene. CDR3 sequence: CASSVGQALEQYV. Written as DNA, the CDR3 is TGTGCCAGCAGTGTTGGACAGGCCCTTGAGCAGTACGTC.

This clone was counted a few times. The chain has TRBV29-1 and TRBJ1-2; D not certain. V was shortened by 8 bases and J by 3 bases, with 16 bases between the two germline ends. CDR3 size: 13 residues. Germline V CDR1 and CDR2: SQVTM, ANQGSEA. The CDR3 reads CSIVSREHYGYTF. As DNA, the CDR3 is TGCAGCATCGTTTCCCGGGAGCACTATGGCTACACCTTC.

This chain links TRBV2 with TRBJ2-2; D ambiguous. The CDR3 is 11 amino acids. Trimming removed 4 bases at V and 5 bases at J, with 2 bases between. Germline V gives CDR1 SNHLY, CDR2 FYNNEI. DNA of the CDR3: TGTGCCAGCAGTGCAACCGGGGAGCTGTTTTTT. Translating gives CASSATGELFF.

The chain links TRBV10-3 to TRBJ1-5, with 7 bases aligning to TRBD1. The germline gives CDR1 ENHRY, CDR2 SYGVKD. This CDR3 spans 14 amino acids. The J segment lost 6 bases and the V segment lost 5 bases, leaving 7 bases of the junction unmatched. Here the CDR3 DNA reads TGTGCCATCAGTACCGGACAGGACGGTCAGCCCCAGCATTTT. This codes for CAISTGQDGQPQHF.

This clone has more than one count but fewer than ten. The V and J genes are TRBV3-1 (or the pseudogene TRBV3-2) and TRBJ1-6, with TRBD1 matching over 9 bases. Unmatched junction bases numbered 6, after V lost 2 bases and J lost 7 bases. This CDR3 comprises 16 residues. Germline CDR1 LGHDT, CDR2 YNNKEL (reference sequence). CDR3 DNA sequence: TGTGCCAGCAGCCAAACGTACAGGGGGCAGAATTCACCCCTCCACTTT. It translates to CASSQTYRGQNSPLHF.

V and J are TRBV2 and TRBJ2-3; TRBD2 agrees at 9 bases. The length of the CDR3 is 17 residues. Per the germline V gene, CDR1 is SNHLY and CDR2 is FYNNEI. V dropped 5 bases and J dropped 6; count of bases not matched to a gene: 15. CDR3 sequence (DNA): TGTGCCAGCAGTTGGGCGGGGCTAGCGGGGACCGGGGATACGCAGTATTTT. Translated: CASSWAGLAGTGDTQYF.

This chain uses TRBV6-5 with TRBJ1-6; D is perhaps TRBD1 (6 bases). Germline V gene sequence: CDR1 MNHEY, CDR2 SVGAGI. V lost 7 bases and J 12 bases, leaving 10 bases between the germline ends. The CDR3 length is 11 residues. The CDR3, as DNA: TGTGCCAGCACCATGACAGGACCCCTCCACTTT. It translates to CASTMTGPLHF.

This rearrangement joins TRBV19 to TRBJ2-1; 10 bases match TRBD2. V gave up 7 bases and J gave up 4 bases; unmatched junction bases: 7. The CDR3 loop spans 15 amino acids. Germline V gene lookup returns CDR1 LNHDA and CDR2 SQIVND (reference sequence). The CDR3 DNA follows: TGTGCCAGTACCCTGGCTAGCGGGGGATACAATGAGCAGTTCTTC. Translating gives CASTLASGGYNEQFF.

The J gene is TRBJ1-1, the V gene TRBV14, with 7 positions matching TRBD1. The length of the CDR3 is 14 residues. The V and J ends lost 4 bases and 3 bases, in that order; junction bases with no gene match: 5. Germline V gene sequence: CDR1 SGHDN, CDR2 FVKESK. The CDR3 nucleotides read TGTGCCAGCAGCCGAACAGGGGCCCACACTGAAGCTTTCTTT. Its translation: CASSRTGAHTEAFF. Full variable domain (outside the CDR3, taken from reference TRBV14 and TRBJ1-1): EAGVTQFPSHSVIEKGQTVTLRCDPISGHDNLYWYRRVMGKEIKFLLHFVKESKQDESGMPNNRFLAERTGGTYSTLKVQPAELEDSGVYFCASSRTGAHTEAFFGQGTRLTVV.

The genes are TRBV5-8 and TRBJ1-2; D might be TRBD1 (6 bases). This CDR3 is 14 amino acids long. Trimming took 2 bases from V and 0 from J, leaving 8 bases between them. CDR1 is SGHTS, CDR2 YDEGEE, per germline. The DNA of the CDR3 is TGTGCCAGCAGCTTCGGGACAACTAACTATGGCTACACCTTC. This translates into CASSFGTTNYGYTF. Using reference TRBV5-8 and TRBJ1-2 for the parts outside the CDR3, the full variable domain is EAGVTQSPTHLIKTRGQQATLRCSPISGHTSVYWYQQALGLGLQFLLWYDEGEERNRGNFPPRFSGRQFPNYSSELNVNALELEDSALYLCASSFGTTNYGYTFGSGTRLTVV.

J is TRBJ1-1 and V is TRBV19; 10 bases align to TRBD1. Germline values: CDR1 LNHDA, CDR2 SQIVND (reference sequence). The CDR3 spans 14 residues. V was pared by 6 bases and J by 6 bases, with 7 bases of the junction left unmatched. This chain's CDR3 is CASRKTGGVPEAFF. DNA for the CDR3: TGTGCCAGTAGGAAGACAGGGGGCGTCCCTGAAGCTTTCTTT.

The CDR3 loop reads CASTRGVPGNTIYF. The CDR3 bases are TGTGCCAGCACCCGCGGGGTCCCCGGAAACACCATATATTTT. The chain carries TRBV5-6 and TRBJ1-3, with D uncertain. The CDR3 spans 14 residues. Germline CDR1 and CDR2: SGHDT and YYEEEE. V lost 6 bases to trimming and J lost 4 bases, with 14 bases between them.